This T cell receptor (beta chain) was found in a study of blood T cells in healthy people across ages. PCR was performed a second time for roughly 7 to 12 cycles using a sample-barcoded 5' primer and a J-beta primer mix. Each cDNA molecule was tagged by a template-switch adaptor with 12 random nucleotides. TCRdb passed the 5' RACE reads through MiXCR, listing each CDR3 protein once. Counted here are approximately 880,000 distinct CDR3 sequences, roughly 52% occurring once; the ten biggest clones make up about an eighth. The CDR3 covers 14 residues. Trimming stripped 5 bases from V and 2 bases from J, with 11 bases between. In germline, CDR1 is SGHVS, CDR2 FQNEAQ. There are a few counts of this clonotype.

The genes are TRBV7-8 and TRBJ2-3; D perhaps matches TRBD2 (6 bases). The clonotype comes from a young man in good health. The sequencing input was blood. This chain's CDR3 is CASSPGLTTDTQYF. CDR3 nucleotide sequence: TGTGCCAGCAGCCCAGGACTAACCACAGATACGCAGTATTTT.